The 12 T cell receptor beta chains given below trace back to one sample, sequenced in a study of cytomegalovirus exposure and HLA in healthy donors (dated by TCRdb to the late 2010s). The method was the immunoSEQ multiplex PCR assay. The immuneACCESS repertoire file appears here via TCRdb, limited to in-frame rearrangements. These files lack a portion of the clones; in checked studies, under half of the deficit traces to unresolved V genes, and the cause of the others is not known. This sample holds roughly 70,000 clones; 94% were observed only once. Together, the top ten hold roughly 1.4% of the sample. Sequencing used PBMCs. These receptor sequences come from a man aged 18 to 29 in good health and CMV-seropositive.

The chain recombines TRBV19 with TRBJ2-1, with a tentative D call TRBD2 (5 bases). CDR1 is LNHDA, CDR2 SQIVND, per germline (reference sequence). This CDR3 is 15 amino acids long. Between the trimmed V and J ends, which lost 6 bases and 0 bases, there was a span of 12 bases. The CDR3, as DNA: TGTGCCAGTAGCTCCAACCGGGACTCCTACAATGAGCAGTTCTTC. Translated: CASSSNRDSYNEQFF.

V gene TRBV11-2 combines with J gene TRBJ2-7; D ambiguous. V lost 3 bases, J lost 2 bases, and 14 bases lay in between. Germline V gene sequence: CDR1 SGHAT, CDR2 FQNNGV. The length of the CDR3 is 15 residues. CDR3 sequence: CASSFLGRRPYEQYF. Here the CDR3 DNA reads TGTGCCAGCAGCTTCCTGGGCCGCCGCCCCTACGAGCAGTACTTC.

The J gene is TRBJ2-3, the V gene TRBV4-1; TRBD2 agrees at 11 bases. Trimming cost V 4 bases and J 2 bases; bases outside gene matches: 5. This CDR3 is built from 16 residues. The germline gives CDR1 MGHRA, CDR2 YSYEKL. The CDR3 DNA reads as TGCGCCAGCAGCCTTACGGGACTAGCGGACACAGATACGCAGTATTTT. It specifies CASSLTGLADTDTQYF.

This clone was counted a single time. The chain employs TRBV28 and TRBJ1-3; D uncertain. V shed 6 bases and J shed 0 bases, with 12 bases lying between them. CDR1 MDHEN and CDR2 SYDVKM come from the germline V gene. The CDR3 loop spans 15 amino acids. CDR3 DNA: TGTGCCAGCAGCCGCGACTCGACCTCTGGAAACACCATATATTTT. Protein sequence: CASSRDSTSGNTIYF.

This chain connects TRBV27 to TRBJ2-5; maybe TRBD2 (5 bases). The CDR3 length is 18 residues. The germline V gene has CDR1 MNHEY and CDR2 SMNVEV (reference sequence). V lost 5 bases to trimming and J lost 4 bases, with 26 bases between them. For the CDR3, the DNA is TGTGCCAGCAGTAGTACTGCGGGCCGGATTCTTTTAGGAGAGACCCAGTACTTC. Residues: CASSSTAGRILLGETQYF.

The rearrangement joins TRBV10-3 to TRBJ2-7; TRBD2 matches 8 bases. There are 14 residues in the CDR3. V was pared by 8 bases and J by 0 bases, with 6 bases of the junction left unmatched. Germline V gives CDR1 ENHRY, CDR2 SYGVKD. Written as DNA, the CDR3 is TGTGCCATCGGACGGGGGGGCTCCTCCTACGAGCAGTACTTC. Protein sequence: CAIGRGGSSYEQYF.

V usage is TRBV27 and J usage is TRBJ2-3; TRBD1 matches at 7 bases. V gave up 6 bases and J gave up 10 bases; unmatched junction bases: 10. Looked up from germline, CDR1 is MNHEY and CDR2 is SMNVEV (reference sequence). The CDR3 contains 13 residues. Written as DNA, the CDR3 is TGTGCCAGCAGACTCAATAGACAGGGACCGCAGTATTTT. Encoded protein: CASRLNRQGPQYF.

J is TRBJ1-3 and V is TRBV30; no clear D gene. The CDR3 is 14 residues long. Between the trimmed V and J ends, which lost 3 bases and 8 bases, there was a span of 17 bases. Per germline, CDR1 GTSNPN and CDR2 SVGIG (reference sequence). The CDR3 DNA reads TGTGCCTGGAGCCGAAGTGGCCCCCGGGACACCATATATTTT. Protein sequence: CAWSRSGPRDTIYF. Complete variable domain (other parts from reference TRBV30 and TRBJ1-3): SQTIHQWPATLVQPVGSPLSLECTVEGTSNPNLYWYRQAAGRGLQLLFYSVGIGQISSEVPQNLSASRPQDRQFILSSKKLLLSDSGFYLCAWSRSGPRDTIYFGEGSWLTVV.

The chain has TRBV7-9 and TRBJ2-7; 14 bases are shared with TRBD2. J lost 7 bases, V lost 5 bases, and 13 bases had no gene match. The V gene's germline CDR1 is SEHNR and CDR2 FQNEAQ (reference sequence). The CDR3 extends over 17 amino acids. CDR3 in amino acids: CASSPTHGLAGGMEQYF. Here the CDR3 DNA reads TGTGCCAGCAGCCCAACCCACGGACTAGCGGGAGGAATGGAGCAGTACTTC.

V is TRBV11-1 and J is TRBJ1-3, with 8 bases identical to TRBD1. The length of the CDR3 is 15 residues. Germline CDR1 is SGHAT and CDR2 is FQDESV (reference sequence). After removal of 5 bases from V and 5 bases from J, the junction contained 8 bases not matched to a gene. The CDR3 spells CASSPQRQGRNTIYF. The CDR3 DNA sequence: TGTGCCAGCAGCCCGCAACGACAGGGGAGAAACACCATATATTTT. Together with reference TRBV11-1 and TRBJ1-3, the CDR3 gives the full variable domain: EAEVAQSPRYKITEKSQAVAFWCDPISGHATLYWYRQILGQGPELLVQFQDESVVDDSQLPKDRFSAERLKGVDSTLKIQPAELGDSAMYLCASSPQRQGRNTIYFGEGSWLTVV.

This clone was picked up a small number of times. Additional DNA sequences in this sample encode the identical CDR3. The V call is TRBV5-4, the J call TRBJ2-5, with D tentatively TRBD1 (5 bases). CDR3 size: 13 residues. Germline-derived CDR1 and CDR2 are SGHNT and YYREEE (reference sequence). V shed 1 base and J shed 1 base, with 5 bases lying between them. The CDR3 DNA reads TGTGCCAGCAGCTTGAGGGGCCAAGAGACCCAGTACTTC. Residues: CASSLRGQETQYF.

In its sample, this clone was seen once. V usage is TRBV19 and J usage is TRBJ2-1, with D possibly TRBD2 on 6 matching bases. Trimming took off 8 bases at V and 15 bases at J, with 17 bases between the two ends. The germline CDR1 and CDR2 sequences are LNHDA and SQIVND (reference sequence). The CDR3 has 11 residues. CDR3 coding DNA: TGTGCCAGTCCCCGTGCGGGGATTTGGTTCTTC. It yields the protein CASPRAGIWFF.